Listed here are 3 T cell receptor beta chains from one sample, sequenced in a study of blood T cells in healthy people across ages. Combining a sample-barcoded 5' primer with a J-beta primer mix, a second PCR ran for about 7 to 12 cycles. TCRdb analysed the 5' RACE reads with MiXCR anew, one entry per CDR3 protein. The repertoire holds fewer than 1 million distinct CDR3 sequences, with approximately 48% as singletons. The specimen sequenced was blood. These receptors were taken from a man between 60 and 70 years old in good health.

The table lists this clonotype with a few counts. The chain carries TRBV10-3 and TRBJ2-5; either TRBD1 or TRBD2 may fit D (5 bases each). Trimming pared 8 bases from V and 1 base from J, leaving 17 bases between. CDR1 is ENHRY and CDR2 is SYGVKD in the germline V gene. This CDR3 spans 15 amino acids. CDR3: CAISSPGTTQETQYF. In DNA, the CDR3 is TGTGCCATCTCGAGTCCCGGGACGACCCAAGAGACCCAGTACTTC.

The chain joins TRBV20-1 to TRBJ2-5; 10 nucleotides align to TRBD2. V lost 1 base, J lost 4 bases, and 6 bases stayed unmatched. Germline CDR1 reads DFQATT; CDR2 reads SNEGSKA (reference sequence). The CDR3 extends over 15 amino acids. CDR3 nucleotides: TGCAGTGCTAGAGCGTCTAGCGGGGGCGTAGAGACCCAGTACTTC. Translating it yields CSARASSGGVETQYF.

This clonotype was seen only a few times. The rearrangement uses TRBV7-2 and TRBJ2-5; 9 nucleotides agree with TRBD1. The CDR3 length is 14 residues. CDR1 is SGHTA and CDR2 is FQGNSA in the germline V gene. V lost 4 bases, J lost 4 bases, and 4 bases stayed unmatched. This chain's CDR3 is CASSSQQGAETQYF. Written as DNA, the CDR3 is TGTGCCAGCAGCTCACAACAGGGGGCAGAGACCCAGTACTTC.